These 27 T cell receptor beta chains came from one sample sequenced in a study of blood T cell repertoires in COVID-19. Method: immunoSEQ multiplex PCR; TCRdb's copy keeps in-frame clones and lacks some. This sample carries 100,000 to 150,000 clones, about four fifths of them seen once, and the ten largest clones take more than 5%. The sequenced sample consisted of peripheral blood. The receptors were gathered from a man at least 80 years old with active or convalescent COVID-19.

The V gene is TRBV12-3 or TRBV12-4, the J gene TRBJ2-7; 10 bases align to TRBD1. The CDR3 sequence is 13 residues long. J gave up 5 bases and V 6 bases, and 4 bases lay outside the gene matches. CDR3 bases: TGTGCCAGCAGGACCGGGACAGGGGACGAGCAGTACTTC. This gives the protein CASRTGTGDEQYF.

CDR3 sequence: CASSSSLGGGSYEQYF. The CDR3 nucleotides read TGTGCCAGCAGCTCCTCCCTAGGGGGGGGCTCCTACGAGCAGTACTTC. The chain uses TRBV7-2 and TRBJ2-7; TRBD2 might be the D (7 bases). Trimming pared 4 bases from V and 0 bases from J, leaving 16 bases between. Germline CDR1 and CDR2: SGHTA and FQGNSA. The length of the CDR3 is 16 residues.

This CDR3 is CASTSSGGDPAYEQYF. CDR3 DNA sequence: TGTGCCAGCACCTCAAGCGGGGGAGACCCCGCCTACGAGCAGTACTTC. The gene calls are TRBV5-5 and TRBJ2-7; 8 nucleotides agree with TRBD2. Losses at the gene ends were 6 bases for V and 2 bases for J; bases not matched to a gene: 13. This CDR3 region has 16 residues. The germline V gene encodes CDR1 SGHKS and CDR2 YYEKEE (reference sequence).

As DNA, the CDR3 is TGTGCCAGCAGCTTGTTTCGGGGACAGGGGGGTCTGGATGAGCAGTTCTTC. Translated, it gives CASSLFRGQGGLDEQFF. This chain joins TRBV5-6 and TRBJ2-1, with 11 positions matching TRBD1. V lost 1 base, J lost 8 bases, and 11 bases stayed unmatched. CDR1 is SGHDT and CDR2 is YYEEEE in the germline V gene. The CDR3 sequence is 17 residues long.

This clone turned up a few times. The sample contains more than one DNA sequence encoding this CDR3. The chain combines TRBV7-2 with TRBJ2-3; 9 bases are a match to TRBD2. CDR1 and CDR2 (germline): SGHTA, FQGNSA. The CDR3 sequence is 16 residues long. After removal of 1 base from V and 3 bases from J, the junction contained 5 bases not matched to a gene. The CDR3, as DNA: TGTGCCAGCAGCTTAGTCGGACTAGCGAGTACAGATACGCAGTATTTT. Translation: CASSLVGLASTDTQYF.

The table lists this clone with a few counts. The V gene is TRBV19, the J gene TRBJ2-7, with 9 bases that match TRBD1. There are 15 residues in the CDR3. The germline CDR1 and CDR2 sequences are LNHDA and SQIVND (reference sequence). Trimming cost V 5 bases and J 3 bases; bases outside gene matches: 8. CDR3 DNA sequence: TGTGCCAGTAGTGGCGTGACGGACAGGGGCTACGAGCAGTACTTC. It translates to CASSGVTDRGYEQYF.

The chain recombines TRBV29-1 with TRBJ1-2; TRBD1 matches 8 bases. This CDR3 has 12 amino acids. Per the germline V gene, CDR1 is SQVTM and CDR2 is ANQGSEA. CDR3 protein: CTAGQGDYGYTF. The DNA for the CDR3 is TGCACTGCAGGACAGGGAGACTATGGCTACACCTTC.

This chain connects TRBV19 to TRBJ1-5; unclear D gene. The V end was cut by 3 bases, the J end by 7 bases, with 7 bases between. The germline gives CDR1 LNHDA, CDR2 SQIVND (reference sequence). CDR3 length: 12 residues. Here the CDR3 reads CASSIWAQPQHF. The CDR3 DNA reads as TGTGCCAGTAGTATTTGGGCCCAGCCCCAGCATTTT.

The CDR3 spells CASSSGIYGYTF. The CDR3, as DNA: TGTGCCAGCAGTTCGGGGATCTATGGCTACACCTTC. The gene calls are TRBV6-5 and TRBJ1-2; D call uncertain. V was clipped by 4 bases and J by 4 bases, with 7 bases between them. The CDR3 has 12 residues. Germline V gene lookup returns CDR1 MNHEY and CDR2 SVGAGI.

The CDR3 nucleotides read TGTGCCAGCAGCTCCATCGGGGGGGGCTCCTACGAGCAGTACTTC. Translation gives CASSSIGGGSYEQYF. V and J are TRBV7-9 and TRBJ2-7, with 8 bases lining up with TRBD2. The CDR3 is 15 residues long. V lost 4 bases, J lost 0 bases, and 5 bases stayed unmatched. CDR1 and CDR2 from the germline V gene are SEHNR and FQNEAQ (reference sequence). The full variable domain, completed using reference TRBV7-9 and TRBJ2-7, is DTGVSQNPRHKITKRGQNVTFRCDPISEHNRLYWYRQTLGQGPEFLTYFQNEAQLEKSRLLSDRFSAERPKGSFSTLEIQRTEQGDSAMYLCASSSIGGGSYEQYFGPGTRLTVT.

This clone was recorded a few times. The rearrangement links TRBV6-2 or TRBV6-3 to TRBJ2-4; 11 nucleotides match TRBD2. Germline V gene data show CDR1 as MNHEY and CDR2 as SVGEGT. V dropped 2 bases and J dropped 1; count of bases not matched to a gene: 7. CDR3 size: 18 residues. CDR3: CASSYGLAGGTAKNIQYF. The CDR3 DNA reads TGTGCCAGCAGTTACGGGCTAGCGGGGGGAACCGCCAAAAACATTCAGTACTTC.

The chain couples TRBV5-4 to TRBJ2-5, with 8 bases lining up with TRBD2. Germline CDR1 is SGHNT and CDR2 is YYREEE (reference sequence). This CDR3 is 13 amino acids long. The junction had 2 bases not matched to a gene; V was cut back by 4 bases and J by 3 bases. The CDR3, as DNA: TGTGCCAGCAGCGGGGGACTAGAAGAGACCCAGTACTTC. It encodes CASSGGLEETQYF.

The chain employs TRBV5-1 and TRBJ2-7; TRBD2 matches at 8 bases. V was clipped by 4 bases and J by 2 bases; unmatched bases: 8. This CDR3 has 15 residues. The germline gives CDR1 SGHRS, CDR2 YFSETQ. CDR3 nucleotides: TGCGCCAGCAGCCCCCGTGGTAGCGGGACCTACGAGCAGTACTTC. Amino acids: CASSPRGSGTYEQYF.

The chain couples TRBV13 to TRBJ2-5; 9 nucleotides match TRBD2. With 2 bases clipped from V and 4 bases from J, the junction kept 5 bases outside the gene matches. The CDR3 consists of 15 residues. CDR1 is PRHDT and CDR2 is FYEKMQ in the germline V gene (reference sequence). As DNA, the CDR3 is TGTGCCAGCAGCTTACGAGCGGGGGGCCCAGAGACCCAGTACTTC. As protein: CASSLRAGGPETQYF.

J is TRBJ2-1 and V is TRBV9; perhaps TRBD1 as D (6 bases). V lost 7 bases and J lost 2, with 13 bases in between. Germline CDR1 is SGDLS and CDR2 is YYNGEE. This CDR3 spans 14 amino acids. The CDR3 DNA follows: TGTGCCAGCGCGGGTGGGGGCCCCTACAATGAGCAGTTCTTC. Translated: CASAGGGPYNEQFF.

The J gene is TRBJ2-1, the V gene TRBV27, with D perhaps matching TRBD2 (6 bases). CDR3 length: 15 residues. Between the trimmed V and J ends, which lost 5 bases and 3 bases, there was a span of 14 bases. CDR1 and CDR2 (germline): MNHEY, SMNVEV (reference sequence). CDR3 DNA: TGTGCCAGCAGTCTGGGGAGGATCCTCTACAATGAGCAGTTCTTC. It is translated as CASSLGRILYNEQFF.

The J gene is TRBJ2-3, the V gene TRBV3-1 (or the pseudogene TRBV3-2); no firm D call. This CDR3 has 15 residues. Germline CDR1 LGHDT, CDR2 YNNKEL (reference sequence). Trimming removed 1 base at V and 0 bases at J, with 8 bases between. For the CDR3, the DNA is TGTGCCAGCAGCCAAGGTCTTTATAGCACAGATACGCAGTATTTT. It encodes CASSQGLYSTDTQYF.

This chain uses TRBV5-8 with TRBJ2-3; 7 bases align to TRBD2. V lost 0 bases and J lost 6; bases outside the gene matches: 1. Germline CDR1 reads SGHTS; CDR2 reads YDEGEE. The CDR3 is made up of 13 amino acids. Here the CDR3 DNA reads TGTGCCAGCAGCTTGGCCGGGGGGGATACGCAGTATTTT. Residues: CASSLAGGDTQYF.

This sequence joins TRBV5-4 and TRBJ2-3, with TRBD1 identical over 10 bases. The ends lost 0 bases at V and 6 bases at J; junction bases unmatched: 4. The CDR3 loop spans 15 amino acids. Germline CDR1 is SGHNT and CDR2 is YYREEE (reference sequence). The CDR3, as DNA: TGTGCCAGCAGCTTGGCCGGACAGGGGGTGGATACGCAGTATTTT. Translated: CASSLAGQGVDTQYF.

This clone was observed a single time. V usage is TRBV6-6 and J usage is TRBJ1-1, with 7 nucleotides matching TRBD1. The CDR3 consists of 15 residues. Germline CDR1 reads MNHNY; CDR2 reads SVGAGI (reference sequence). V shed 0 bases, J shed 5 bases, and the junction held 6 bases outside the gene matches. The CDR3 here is CASSYSKGAPTEAFF. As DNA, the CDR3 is TGTGCCAGCAGTTACTCGAAGGGGGCGCCAACTGAAGCTTTCTTT.

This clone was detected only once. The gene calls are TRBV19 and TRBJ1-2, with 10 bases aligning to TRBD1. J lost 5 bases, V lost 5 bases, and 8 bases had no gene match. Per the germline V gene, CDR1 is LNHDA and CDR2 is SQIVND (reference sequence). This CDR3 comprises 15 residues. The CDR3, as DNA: TGTGCCAGTAGTCCGACAGGGGGCCTCCCTTATGGCTACACCTTC. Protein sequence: CASSPTGGLPYGYTF.

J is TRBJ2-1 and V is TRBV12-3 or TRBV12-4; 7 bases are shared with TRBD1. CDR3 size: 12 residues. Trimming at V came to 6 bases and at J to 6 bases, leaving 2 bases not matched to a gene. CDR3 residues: CASRGQINEQFF. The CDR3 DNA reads TGTGCCAGCAGGGGACAGATCAATGAGCAGTTCTTC.

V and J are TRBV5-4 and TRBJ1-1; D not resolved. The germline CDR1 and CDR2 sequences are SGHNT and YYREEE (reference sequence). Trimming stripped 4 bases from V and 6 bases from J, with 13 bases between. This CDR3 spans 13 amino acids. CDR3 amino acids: CASSGTGIPEAFF. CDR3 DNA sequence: TGTGCCAGCAGCGGAACGGGAATTCCTGAAGCTTTCTTT.

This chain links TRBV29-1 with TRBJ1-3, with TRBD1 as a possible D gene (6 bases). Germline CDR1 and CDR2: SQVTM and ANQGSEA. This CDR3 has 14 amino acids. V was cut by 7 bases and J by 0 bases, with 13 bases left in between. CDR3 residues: CSAGGGGSGNTIYF. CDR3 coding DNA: TGCAGCGCCGGAGGGGGGGGCTCTGGAAACACCATATATTTT.

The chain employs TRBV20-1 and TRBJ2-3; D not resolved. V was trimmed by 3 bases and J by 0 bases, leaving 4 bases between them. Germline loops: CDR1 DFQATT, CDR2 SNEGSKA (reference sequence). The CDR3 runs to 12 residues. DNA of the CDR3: TGCAGTGCTAGTCTAAGCACAGATACGCAGTATTTT. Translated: CSASLSTDTQYF.

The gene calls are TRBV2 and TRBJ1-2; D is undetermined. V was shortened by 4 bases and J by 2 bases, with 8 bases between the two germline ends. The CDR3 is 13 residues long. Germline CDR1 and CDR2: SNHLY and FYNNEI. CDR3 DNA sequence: TGTGCCAGCAGTGTCGGAGTGAACTATGGCTACACCTTC. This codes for CASSVGVNYGYTF.

The CDR3 loop is CASSLNRDYGYTF. In DNA form, the CDR3 reads TGTGCCAGCAGCTTGAACAGGGACTATGGCTACACCTTC. The chain links TRBV7-8 to TRBJ1-2, with D maybe TRBD1 (6 bases). Germline CDR1 and CDR2: SGHVS and FQNEAQ. The CDR3 covers 13 residues. The V gene lost 3 bases and the J gene lost 3 bases, with 8 bases spanning the gap.